The 3 T cell receptor beta chains below come from one sample, sequenced in a study of Ad26.COV2.S vaccination and SARS-CoV-2 variants. Sample treatment: some 20 received Ad26.COV2.S at low or high dose, single or two shots; five or six received placebo; per-sample allocation not given. Samples came from day 63 after the first vaccine or placebo injection. Produced via immunoSEQ multiplex PCR; TCRdb's table is partial and in-frame only. The sample consists of a few hundred thousand clones, approximately 88% of them appearing once. Sequenced here: peripheral blood, sampled in a trial of Ad26.COV2.S vaccine versus placebo. The receptors were gathered from a person between 18 and 59 years old who received the Ad26.COV2.S COVID-19 vaccine or a placebo.

This clone showed up just once. This chain connects TRBV4-3 to TRBJ1-4; 8 bases agree with TRBD1. V dropped 0 bases and J dropped 13; count of bases not matched to a gene: 4. CDR1 and CDR2 (germline): LGHNA, YSLEER. CDR3 length: 13 residues. In DNA form, the CDR3 reads TGCGCCAGCAGCCAAGATTACACAGGGGGACTGTTTTTT. It codes for CASSQDYTGGLFF.

The rearrangement joins TRBV4-2 to TRBJ2-1, with 8 bases lining up with TRBD2. V gave up 1 base and J gave up 8 bases; unmatched junction bases: 7. The CDR3 consists of 15 residues. The germline V gene encodes CDR1 LGHNA and CDR2 YNFKEQ. CDR3 nucleotides: TGTGCCAGCAGCCAAGGAGACGCGGGGGGCGATGAGCAGTTCTTC. Protein: CASSQGDAGGDEQFF.

V is TRBV6-5 and J is TRBJ1-2; D perhaps matches TRBD1 (6 bases). The ends were cut back, 9 bases at V and 0 bases at J, with 14 bases in the middle. Germline values: CDR1 MNHEY, CDR2 SVGAGI. This CDR3 is built from 14 residues. The CDR3 DNA follows: TGTGCCAGTGCCGGGACATTCACTAACTATGGCTACACCTTC. This gives the protein CASAGTFTNYGYTF.